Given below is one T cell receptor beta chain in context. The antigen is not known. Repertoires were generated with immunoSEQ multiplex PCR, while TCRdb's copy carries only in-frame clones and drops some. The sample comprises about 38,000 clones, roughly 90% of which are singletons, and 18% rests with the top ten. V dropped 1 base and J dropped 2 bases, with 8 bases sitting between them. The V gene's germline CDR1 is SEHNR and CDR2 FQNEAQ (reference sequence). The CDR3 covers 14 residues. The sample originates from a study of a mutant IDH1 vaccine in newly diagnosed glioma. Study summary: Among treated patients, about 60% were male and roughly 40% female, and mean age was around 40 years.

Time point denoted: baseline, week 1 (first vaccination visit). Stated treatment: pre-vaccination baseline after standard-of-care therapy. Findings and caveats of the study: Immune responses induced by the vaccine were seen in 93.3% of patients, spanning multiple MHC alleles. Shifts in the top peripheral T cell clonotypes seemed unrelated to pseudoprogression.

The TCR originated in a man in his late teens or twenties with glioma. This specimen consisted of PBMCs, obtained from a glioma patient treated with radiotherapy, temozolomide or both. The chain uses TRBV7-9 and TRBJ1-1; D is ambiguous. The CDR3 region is CASSLGTSNTEAFF. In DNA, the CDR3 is TGTGCCAGCAGCTTAGGAACAAGTAACACTGAAGCTTTCTTT.